The 30 T cell receptor beta chains reported below all come from one sample, sequenced in a study of T cell responses to AZD1222 COVID-19 vaccine. Libraries were prepared by immunoSEQ multiplex PCR; TCRdb keeps only in-frame clonotypes and omits some of them. There are under 200,000 clones in the sample; around 90% occur only once, and over 0.75% lies in the top ten. The starting material was peripheral blood, obtained on day 0 of AZD1222 vaccination. Source of these receptors: an adult in good health.

This clone was observed a single time. This chain links TRBV5-6 with TRBJ1-3; 8 positions agree with TRBD1. The V segment lost 4 bases and the J segment 2 bases; nucleotides outside the gene matches: 5. The CDR3 loop spans 15 amino acids. Germline V gene data show CDR1 as SGHDT and CDR2 as YYEEEE. In DNA, the CDR3 is TGTGCCAGCAGCGACCTCAGGGGGCCTGGAAACACCATATATTTT. This gives the protein CASSDLRGPGNTIYF.

The gene calls are TRBV19 and TRBJ2-3; D could derive from TRBD1 or TRBD2 (5 bases each). V lost 5 bases and J lost 5, with 14 bases in between. The CDR3 extends over 14 amino acids. Germline CDR1 reads LNHDA; CDR2 reads SQIVND (reference sequence). The CDR3 sequence: CASSPGPQIDTQYF. CDR3 coding DNA: TGTGCCAGTAGTCCGGGGCCACAGATAGATACGCAGTATTTT.

The J gene is TRBJ1-5, the V gene TRBV27; D might be TRBD1 (6 bases). Trimming took 6 bases from V and 0 from J, leaving 12 bases between them. Germline CDR1 MNHEY, CDR2 SMNVEV (reference sequence). There are 15 residues in the CDR3. The CDR3 region is CASRGTDSSNQPQHF. DNA for the CDR3: TGTGCCAGCAGGGGGACGGACAGTAGCAATCAGCCCCAGCATTTT.

This clone has at least ten counts. This chain connects TRBV18 to TRBJ1-2; D remains ambiguous. The CDR3 has 12 amino acids. Trimming took 6 bases from V and 7 from J, leaving 12 bases between them. Germline-derived CDR1 and CDR2 are KGHSH and LQKENI. For the CDR3, the DNA is TGTGCCAGCTCGTCCGGGGAGGCTGGCTACACCTTC. This translates into CASSSGEAGYTF.

This clone appeared a few times. The chain is built from TRBV28 and TRBJ1-4; TRBD1 matches 11 bases. Germline CDR1 MDHEN, CDR2 SYDVKM. The CDR3 is 18 residues long. Losses at the gene ends were 4 bases for V and 2 bases for J; bases not matched to a gene: 9. In DNA form, the CDR3 reads TGTGCCAGCAGTTCCCCGGGACAGGGGGGTTATACTAATGAAAAACTGTTTTTT. Translated, it gives CASSSPGQGGYTNEKLFF.

The chain carries TRBV10-2 and TRBJ1-3; D is possibly TRBD1 (5 bases). The V end lost 6 bases, the J end lost 6 bases, and 18 bases lay between the germline ends. Germline loops: CDR1 WSHSY, CDR2 SAAADI. The CDR3 runs to 15 residues. CDR3 nucleotides: TGCGCCAGCAGGAAGACCCAGGGTAGTGAAAACACCATATATTTT. Protein product: CASRKTQGSENTIYF.

The chain couples TRBV5-6 to TRBJ1-2, with D unresolved. V dropped 4 bases and J dropped 8 bases, with 18 bases sitting between them. This CDR3 region has 14 residues. Per the germline V gene, CDR1 is SGHDT and CDR2 is YYEEEE. CDR3 loop: CASSPNMRPGGYTF. The CDR3 DNA sequence: TGTGCCAGCAGCCCCAATATGAGGCCCGGGGGCTACACCTTC.

This sequence joins TRBV12-3 or TRBV12-4 and TRBJ2-7; 9 nucleotides agree with TRBD2. V shed 6 bases, J shed 5 bases, and the junction held 2 bases outside the gene matches. The CDR3 runs 12 residues. The CDR3 nucleotides read TGTGCCAGCAGGCGGGGGGGAGACGAGCAGTACTTC. Its protein product is CASRRGGDEQYF.

V is TRBV7-9 and J is TRBJ1-1, with D possibly matching TRBD1 (5 bases). The V end was cut by 7 bases, the J end by 3 bases, with 15 bases between. Germline assignment: CDR1 SEHNR and CDR2 FQNEAQ (reference sequence). CDR3 length: 14 residues. CDR3 residues: CASTLRDGDTEAFF. The CDR3, as DNA: TGTGCCAGCACCCTCCGGGACGGGGACACTGAAGCTTTCTTT. The variable domain in full, completed from reference TRBV7-9 and TRBJ1-1, reads DTGVSQNPRHKITKRGQNVTFRCDPISEHNRLYWYRQTLGQGPEFLTYFQNEAQLEKSRLLSDRFSAERPKGSFSTLEIQRTEQGDSAMYLCASTLRDGDTEAFFGQGTRLTVV.

The chain couples TRBV9 to TRBJ1-1, with TRBD1 as a possible D gene (5 bases). The CDR3 runs to 15 residues. The germline V and J ends were trimmed by 4 bases and 0 bases, with 13 bases remaining between them. CDR1 and CDR2 from the germline V gene are SGDLS and YYNGEE. The CDR3 bases are TGTGCCAGCAGCCCCCAGACAGTTTTGAACACTGAAGCTTTCTTT. It yields the protein CASSPQTVLNTEAFF.

This clone was counted a few times. The chain combines TRBV19 with TRBJ2-1; 9 bases map to TRBD1. Germline values: CDR1 LNHDA, CDR2 SQIVND (reference sequence). The CDR3 runs to 17 residues. V shed 5 bases and J 1 base; nucleotides not matched to a gene: 9. CDR3 amino acids: CASSPGSGTGSYNEQFF. The DNA of the CDR3 is TGTGCCAGTAGTCCAGGCTCCGGGACAGGGTCCTACAATGAGCAGTTCTTC.

V gene TRBV5-1 combines with J gene TRBJ2-7, with D uncertain. The ends were cut back, 0 bases at V and 5 bases at J, with 12 bases in the middle. The CDR3 has 14 residues. Germline V CDR1 and CDR2: SGHRS, YFSETQ. CDR3 sequence: CASSLGHRADEQYF. The CDR3 nucleotides read TGCGCCAGCAGCTTGGGACACCGGGCCGACGAGCAGTACTTC.

This clone has just a few counts. DNA for the CDR3: TGTGCCAGCAGTTACTTAGTCAGGGGGCTCACTGAAGCTTTCTTT. This translates into CASSYLVRGLTEAFF. This chain connects TRBV6-5 to TRBJ1-1; 8 bases match TRBD1. Germline V gene lookup returns CDR1 MNHEY and CDR2 SVGAGI. Losses at the gene ends were 1 base for V and 4 bases for J; bases not matched to a gene: 5. This CDR3 region has 15 residues.

This rearrangement joins TRBV2 to TRBJ2-7; 7 bases match TRBD1. The CDR3 contains 13 residues. CDR1 is SNHLY, CDR2 FYNNEI, per germline. J gave up 2 bases and V 7 bases, and 5 bases lay outside the gene matches. The CDR3 spells CASNRDRAYEQYF. In nucleotides, the CDR3 is TGTGCCAGCAACCGGGACAGAGCCTACGAGCAGTACTTC.

The rearrangement joins TRBV7-8 to TRBJ2-7; either TRBD1 or TRBD2 may fit D (5 bases each). The CDR3 has 15 amino acids. Trimming cost V 5 bases and J 1 base, with 15 bases left between them. The germline CDR1 and CDR2 sequences are SGHVS and FQNEAQ. The CDR3 reads CASSPTSGPSYEQYF. For the CDR3, the DNA is TGTGCCAGCAGCCCCACATCGGGACCGTCCTACGAGCAGTACTTC.

V is TRBV5-1 and J is TRBJ2-3, with D possibly matching TRBD2 (5 bases). V lost 1 base to trimming and J lost 6 bases, with 9 bases between them. CDR1 is SGHRS and CDR2 is YFSETQ in the germline V gene. The CDR3 has 13 amino acids. The CDR3 DNA sequence: TGCGCCAGCAGCTTGCCCGGGGTGGATACGCAGTATTTT. Amino acid sequence: CASSLPGVDTQYF.

CDR3 amino acids: CASSLSSGTYEQYF. CDR3 nucleotides: TGTGCCAGCAGCTTATCTAGCGGGACCTACGAGCAGTACTTC. The genes are TRBV7-2 and TRBJ2-7; 9 nucleotides align to TRBD2. From germline, CDR1 is SGHTA and CDR2 FQGNSA. CDR3 length: 14 residues. After removal of 2 bases from V and 2 bases from J, the junction contained 1 base not matched to a gene.

The chain has TRBV3-1 (or the pseudogene TRBV3-2) and TRBJ1-5; D gene unclear. The CDR3 has 15 amino acids. Trimming stripped 1 base from V and 5 bases from J, with 12 bases between. CDR1 and CDR2 (germline): LGHDT, YNNKEL (reference sequence). This chain's CDR3 is CASSQGSPGDQPQHF. CDR3 DNA sequence: TGTGCCAGCAGCCAAGGTTCCCCCGGGGATCAGCCCCAGCATTTT.

This clone was detected only once. This chain links TRBV24-1 with TRBJ2-2; 7 bases agree with TRBD1. This CDR3 is 14 amino acids long. Germline V gene sequence: CDR1 KGHDR, CDR2 SFDVKD. J was trimmed by 6 bases and V by 7 bases; bases with no gene match: 7. The CDR3 region is CATSRQGESGELFF. In DNA, the CDR3 is TGTGCCACCAGCCGACAGGGAGAATCCGGGGAGCTGTTTTTT.

The chain links TRBV27 to TRBJ2-7; D is ambiguous. Germline lookup yields CDR1 MNHEY and CDR2 SMNVEV (reference sequence). V dropped 2 bases and J dropped 7 bases, with 12 bases sitting between them. The CDR3 spans 13 residues. This CDR3 reads CASSLGSTKEQYF. For the CDR3, the DNA is TGTGCCAGCAGTTTAGGGTCCACCAAGGAGCAGTACTTC.

This CDR3 is CASSQALQETQYF. The CDR3 DNA reads as TGTGCCAGCAGCCAAGCCCTACAAGAGACCCAGTACTTC. The chain carries TRBV3-1 (or the pseudogene TRBV3-2) and TRBJ2-5; no definite D call. The CDR3 spans 13 residues. Germline CDR1 LGHDT, CDR2 YNNKEL (reference sequence). V lost 1 base to trimming and J lost 2 bases, with 5 bases between them.

The chain recombines TRBV27 with TRBJ2-3, with 13 nucleotides matching TRBD2. Germline CDR1 is MNHEY and CDR2 is SMNVEV (reference sequence). The CDR3 covers 16 residues. Trimming at V came to 5 bases and at J to 2 bases, leaving 4 bases not matched to a gene. The CDR3 sequence is CASSMTSGGHTDTQYF. CDR3 DNA sequence: TGTGCCAGCAGTATGACTAGCGGGGGGCACACAGATACGCAGTATTTT.

This rearrangement joins TRBV5-4 to TRBJ2-1, with unresolved D. The V end lost 4 bases, the J end lost 4 bases, and 9 bases lay between the germline ends. Per germline, CDR1 SGHNT and CDR2 YYREEE (reference sequence). CDR3 size: 13 residues. The CDR3 nucleotides read TGTGCCAGCAGCGACGGTGGGTACAATGAGCAGTTCTTC. This sequence encodes CASSDGGYNEQFF.

The V gene is TRBV5-6, the J gene TRBJ1-1, with no clear D. Germline V gives CDR1 SGHDT, CDR2 YYEEEE. This CDR3 has 13 residues. V gave up 1 base and J gave up 7 bases, with 11 bases separating them. DNA for the CDR3: TGTGCCAGCAGCTTGTTTTCGAACGGTGAAGCTTTCTTT. This encodes CASSLFSNGEAFF.

The chain employs TRBV11-2 and TRBJ2-7; D gene uncertain. Per germline, CDR1 SGHAT and CDR2 FQNNGV. The CDR3 spans 14 residues. The V end lost 5 bases, the J end lost 0 bases, and 11 bases lay between the germline ends. The CDR3 spells CASSPGRNSYEQYF. The CDR3 coding sequence is TGTGCCAGCAGCCCAGGACGGAACTCCTACGAGCAGTACTTC. Full variable domain (outside the CDR3, taken from reference TRBV11-2 and TRBJ2-7): EAGVAQSPRYKIIEKRQSVAFWCNPISGHATLYWYQQILGQGPKLLIQFQNNGVVDDSQLPKDRFSAERLKGVDSTLKIQPAKLEDSAVYLCASSPGRNSYEQYFGPGTRLTVT.

This chain links TRBV27 with TRBJ2-1; 9 bases line up with TRBD2. The ends lost 3 bases at V and 9 bases at J; junction bases unmatched: 9. Per the germline V gene, CDR1 is MNHEY and CDR2 is SMNVEV (reference sequence). This CDR3 is 15 amino acids long. As DNA, the CDR3 is TGTGCCAGCAGTTTCGGCGGGAGGGCCCTCCTTGAGCAGTTCTTC. Translation: CASSFGGRALLEQFF.

The V and J genes are TRBV5-1 and TRBJ2-2; D is unclear. CDR1 SGHRS and CDR2 YFSETQ come from the germline V gene. V was clipped by 0 bases and J by 6 bases, with 6 bases between them. This CDR3 region has 13 residues. The CDR3 DNA reads as TGCGCCAGCAGCTTGGAGGTATCCGGGGAGCTGTTTTTT. It yields the protein CASSLEVSGELFF.

The V gene is TRBV19, the J gene TRBJ2-7; D is perhaps TRBD2 (6 bases). The CDR3 consists of 13 residues. V was pared by 0 bases and J by 4 bases, with 7 bases between. Germline CDR1 reads LNHDA; CDR2 reads SQIVND (reference sequence). The CDR3 sequence: CASSIDREYEQYF. The CDR3 bases are TGTGCCAGTAGTATAGATCGGGAGTACGAGCAGTACTTC.

This clone was counted a single time. This sequence joins TRBV27 and TRBJ2-1; 10 bases map to TRBD2. CDR3 length: 17 residues. Unmatched junction bases numbered 8, after V lost 1 base and J lost 5 bases. CDR1 is MNHEY, CDR2 SMNVEV, per germline (reference sequence). The CDR3 region has the DNA TGTGCCAGCAGTTTATATCCTAGCGGGGGATTGGACAATGAGCAGTTCTTC. Amino acid sequence: CASSLYPSGGLDNEQFF.

This chain uses TRBV5-1 with TRBJ1-1, with a weak D call TRBD1 (6 bases). The CDR3 has 16 residues. Trimming stripped 0 bases from V and 3 bases from J, with 15 bases between. The V gene's germline CDR1 is SGHRS and CDR2 YFSETQ. Here the CDR3 DNA reads TGCGCCAGCAGCTTGGTCACAGGGAGTTCCCACACTGAAGCTTTCTTT. Protein product: CASSLVTGSSHTEAFF.